One sample yielded the 2 T cell receptor beta chains listed below, sequenced in a study of CD8 T cells in Susac syndrome. It was with random hexamers that roughly 0.45 to 1 ug RNA was reverse transcribed. One entry per CDR3 protein, called by TCRdb with MiXCR from the immunoSEQ multiplex PCR reads. The sample contains roughly 150,000 distinct CDR3 sequences, 90% to 95% of which appear only once. Material: CD8+ T cells from PBMCs. These receptors originate from a human donor with multiple sclerosis.

The chain recombines TRBV7-2 with TRBJ2-1; 10 bases map to TRBD2. Germline CDR1 and CDR2: SGHTA and FQGNSA. The CDR3 has 16 residues. V trimming: 5 bases; J trimming: 5 bases; junction bases outside the gene matches: 9. CDR3 in DNA: TGTGCCAGCAGCCCCCCCGGACTAGCGGCCCACAATGAGCAGTTCTTC. Translation gives CASSPPGLAAHNEQFF.

The rearrangement links TRBV1 to TRBJ2-6. TRBV1 is termed a pseudogene. The CDR3 is 18 residues long. The CDR3 is CTSRILGLAQSRANVLTF. The CDR3 bases are TGCACCAGCAGAATACTTGGTTTGGCACAAAGTCGGGCCAACGTCCTGACTTTC.